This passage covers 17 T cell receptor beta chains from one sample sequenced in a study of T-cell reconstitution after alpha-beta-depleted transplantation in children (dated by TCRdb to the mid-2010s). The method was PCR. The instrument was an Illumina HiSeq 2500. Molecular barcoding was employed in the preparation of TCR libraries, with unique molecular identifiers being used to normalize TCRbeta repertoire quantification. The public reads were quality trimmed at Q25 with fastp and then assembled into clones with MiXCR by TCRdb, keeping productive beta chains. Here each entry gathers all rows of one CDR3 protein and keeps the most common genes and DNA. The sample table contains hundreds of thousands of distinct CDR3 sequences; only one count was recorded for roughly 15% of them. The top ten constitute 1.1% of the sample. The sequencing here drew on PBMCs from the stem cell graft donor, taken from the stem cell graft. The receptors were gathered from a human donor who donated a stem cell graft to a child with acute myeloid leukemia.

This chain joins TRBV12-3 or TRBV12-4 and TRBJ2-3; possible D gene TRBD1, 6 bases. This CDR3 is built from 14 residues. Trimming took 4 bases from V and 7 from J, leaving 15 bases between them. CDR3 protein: CASSSVQGRHTQYF. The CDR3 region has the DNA TGTGCCAGCAGTTCTGTTCAGGGGCGACATACGCAGTATTTT.

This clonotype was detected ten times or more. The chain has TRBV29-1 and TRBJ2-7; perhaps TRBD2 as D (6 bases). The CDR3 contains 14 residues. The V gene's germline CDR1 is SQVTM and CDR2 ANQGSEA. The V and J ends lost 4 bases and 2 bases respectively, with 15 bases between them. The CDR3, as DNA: TGCAGCGTTGGCCCGGGGGTCCGCACCTACGAGCAGTACTTC. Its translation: CSVGPGVRTYEQYF.

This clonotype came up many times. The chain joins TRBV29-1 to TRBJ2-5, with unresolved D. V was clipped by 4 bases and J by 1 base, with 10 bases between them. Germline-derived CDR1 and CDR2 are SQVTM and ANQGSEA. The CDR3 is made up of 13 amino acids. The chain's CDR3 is CSVGWRFQETQYF. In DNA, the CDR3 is TGCAGCGTTGGTTGGCGGTTCCAAGAGACCCAGTACTTC.

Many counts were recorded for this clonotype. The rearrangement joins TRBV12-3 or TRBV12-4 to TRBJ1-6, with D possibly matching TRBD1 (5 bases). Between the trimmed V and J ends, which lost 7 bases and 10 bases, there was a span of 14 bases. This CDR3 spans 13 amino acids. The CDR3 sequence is CASTWNGGSPLHF. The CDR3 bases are TGTGCCAGCACCTGGAACGGGGGATCACCCCTCCACTTT.

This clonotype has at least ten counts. The CDR3 DNA sequence: TGTGCCAGCAGCCTAGGGACAGCATATAATTCACCCCTCCACTTT. This encodes CASSLGTAYNSPLHF. V is TRBV6-1 and J is TRBJ1-6, with 7 nucleotides matching TRBD1. V lost 6 bases to trimming and J lost 4 bases; unmatched junction nucleotides: 6. CDR1 is MNHNS, CDR2 SASEGT, per germline. CDR3 length: 15 amino acids.

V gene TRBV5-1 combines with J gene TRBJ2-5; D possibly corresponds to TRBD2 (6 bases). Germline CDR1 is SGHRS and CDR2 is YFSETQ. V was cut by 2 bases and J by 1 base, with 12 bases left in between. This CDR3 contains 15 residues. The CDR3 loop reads CASSFGGRTQETQYF. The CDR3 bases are TGCGCCAGCAGCTTCGGGGGACGGACCCAAGAGACCCAGTACTTC.

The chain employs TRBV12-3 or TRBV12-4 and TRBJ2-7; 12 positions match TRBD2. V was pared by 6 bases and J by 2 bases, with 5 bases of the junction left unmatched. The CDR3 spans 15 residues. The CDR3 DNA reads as TGTGCCAGCAGCGGACTAGCGGGGCCTCCCTACGAGCAGTACTTC. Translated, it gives CASSGLAGPPYEQYF.

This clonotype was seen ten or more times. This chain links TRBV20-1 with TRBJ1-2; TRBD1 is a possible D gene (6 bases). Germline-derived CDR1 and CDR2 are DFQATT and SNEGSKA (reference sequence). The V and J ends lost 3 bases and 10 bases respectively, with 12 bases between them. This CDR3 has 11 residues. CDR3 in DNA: TGCAGTGCTAGCAATGGACAGAACTACACCTTC. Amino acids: CSASNGQNYTF.

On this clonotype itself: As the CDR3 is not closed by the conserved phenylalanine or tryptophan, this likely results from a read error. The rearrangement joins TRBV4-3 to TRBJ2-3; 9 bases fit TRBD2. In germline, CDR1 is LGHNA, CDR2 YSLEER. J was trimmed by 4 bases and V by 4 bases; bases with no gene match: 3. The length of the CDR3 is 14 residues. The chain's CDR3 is CASSRSGGADTQYS. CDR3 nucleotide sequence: TGCGCCAGCAGCCGTAGCGGGGGAGCAGATACGCAGTATTCT.

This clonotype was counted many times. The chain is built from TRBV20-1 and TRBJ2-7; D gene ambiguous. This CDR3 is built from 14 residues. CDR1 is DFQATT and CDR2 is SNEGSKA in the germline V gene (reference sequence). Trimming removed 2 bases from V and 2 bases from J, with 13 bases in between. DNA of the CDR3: TGCAGTGCTAGATTGGATGACCGGCCCTACGAGCAGTACGTC. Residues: CSARLDDRPYEQYV.

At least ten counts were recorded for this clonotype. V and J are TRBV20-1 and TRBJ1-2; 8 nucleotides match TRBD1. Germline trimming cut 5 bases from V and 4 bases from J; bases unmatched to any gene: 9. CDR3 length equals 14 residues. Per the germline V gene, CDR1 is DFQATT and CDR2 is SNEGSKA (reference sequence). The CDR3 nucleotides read TGCAGTGCTCACGGACAGGGCATTGCCTATGGCTACACCTTC. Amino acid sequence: CSAHGQGIAYGYTF.

The CDR3 DNA reads as TGTGCCAGCAGTCGGGGACCAAACAAAGAGACCCAGTACTTC. Translation gives CASSRGPNKETQYF. This chain connects TRBV7-2 to TRBJ2-5; D possibly matches TRBD1 or TRBD2 (5 bases each). The germline CDR1 and CDR2 sequences are SGHTA and FQGNSA. The CDR3 covers 14 residues. V was trimmed by 6 bases and J by 3 bases, leaving 14 bases between them.

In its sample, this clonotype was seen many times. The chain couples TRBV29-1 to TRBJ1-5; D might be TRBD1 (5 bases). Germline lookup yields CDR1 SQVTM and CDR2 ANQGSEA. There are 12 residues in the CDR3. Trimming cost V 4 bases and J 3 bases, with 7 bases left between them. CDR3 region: CSVGQINQPQHF. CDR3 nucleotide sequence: TGCAGCGTTGGACAGATCAATCAGCCCCAGCATTTT.

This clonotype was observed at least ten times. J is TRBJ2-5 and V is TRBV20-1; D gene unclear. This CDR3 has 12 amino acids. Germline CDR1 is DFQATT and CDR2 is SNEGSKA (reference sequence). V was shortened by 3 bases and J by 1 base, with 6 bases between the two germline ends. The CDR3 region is CSASHLQETQYF. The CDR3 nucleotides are TGCAGTGCTAGCCATCTCCAAGAGACCCAGTACTTC.

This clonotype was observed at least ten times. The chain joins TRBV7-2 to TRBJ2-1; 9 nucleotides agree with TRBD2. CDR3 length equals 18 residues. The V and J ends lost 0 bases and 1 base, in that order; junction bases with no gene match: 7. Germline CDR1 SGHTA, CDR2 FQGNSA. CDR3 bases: TGTGCCAGCAGCTTAGCCAGACTAGCGGTCCAATCCTACAATGAGCAGTTCTTC. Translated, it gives CASSLARLAVQSYNEQFF.

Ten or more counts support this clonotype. CDR3 sequence: CSARDPTGWSYEQYF. CDR3 nucleotide sequence: TGCAGTGCTAGAGATCCGACAGGGTGGTCCTACGAGCAGTACTTC. The gene calls are TRBV20-1 and TRBJ2-7, with 7 bases lining up with TRBD1. V lost 0 bases and J lost 1; bases outside the gene matches: 6. The CDR3 is made up of 15 amino acids. Germline loops: CDR1 DFQATT, CDR2 SNEGSKA (reference sequence).

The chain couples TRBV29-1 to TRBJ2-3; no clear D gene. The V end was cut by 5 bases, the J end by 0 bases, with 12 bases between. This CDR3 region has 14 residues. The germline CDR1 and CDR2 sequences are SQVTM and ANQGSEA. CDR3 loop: CSVYGTLSTDTQYF. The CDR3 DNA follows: TGCAGCGTTTATGGAACCCTTAGCACAGATACGCAGTATTTT.